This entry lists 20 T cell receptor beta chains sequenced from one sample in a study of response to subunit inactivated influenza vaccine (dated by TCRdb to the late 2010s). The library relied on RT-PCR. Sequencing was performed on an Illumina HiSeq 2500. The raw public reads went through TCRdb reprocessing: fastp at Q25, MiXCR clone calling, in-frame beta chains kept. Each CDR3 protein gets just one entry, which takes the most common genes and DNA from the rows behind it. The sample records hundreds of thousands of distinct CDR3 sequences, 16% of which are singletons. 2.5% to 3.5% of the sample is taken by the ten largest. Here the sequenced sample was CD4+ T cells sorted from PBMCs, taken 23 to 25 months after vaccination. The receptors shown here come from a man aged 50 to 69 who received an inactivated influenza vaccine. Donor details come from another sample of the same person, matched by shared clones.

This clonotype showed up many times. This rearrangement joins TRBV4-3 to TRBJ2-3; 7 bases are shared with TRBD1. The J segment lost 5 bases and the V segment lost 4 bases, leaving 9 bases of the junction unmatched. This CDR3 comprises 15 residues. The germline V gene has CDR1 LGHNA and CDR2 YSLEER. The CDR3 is CASSLGDSRGDTQYF. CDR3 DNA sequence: TGCGCCAGCAGCCTGGGGGACAGTCGTGGAGATACGCAGTATTTT.

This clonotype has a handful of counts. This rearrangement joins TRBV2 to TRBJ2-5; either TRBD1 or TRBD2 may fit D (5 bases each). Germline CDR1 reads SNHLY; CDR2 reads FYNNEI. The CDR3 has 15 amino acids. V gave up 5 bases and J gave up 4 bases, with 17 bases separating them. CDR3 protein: CASSYTGARGETQYF. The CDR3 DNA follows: TGTGCCAGCAGTTATACCGGGGCCCGGGGAGAGACCCAGTACTTC.

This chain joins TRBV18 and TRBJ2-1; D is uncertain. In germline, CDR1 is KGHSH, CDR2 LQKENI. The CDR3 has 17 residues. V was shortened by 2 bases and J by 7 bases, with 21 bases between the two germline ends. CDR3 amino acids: CASSPSRFTNVGNEQFF. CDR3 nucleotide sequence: TGTGCCAGCTCACCAAGCAGATTTACAAATGTAGGGAATGAGCAGTTCTTC.

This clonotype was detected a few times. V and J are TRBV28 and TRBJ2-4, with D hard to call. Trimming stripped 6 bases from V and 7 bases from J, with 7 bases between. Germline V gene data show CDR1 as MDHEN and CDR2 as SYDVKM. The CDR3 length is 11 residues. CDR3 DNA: TGTGCCAGCAGCGGAAATAACATTCAGTACTTC. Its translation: CASSGNNIQYF.

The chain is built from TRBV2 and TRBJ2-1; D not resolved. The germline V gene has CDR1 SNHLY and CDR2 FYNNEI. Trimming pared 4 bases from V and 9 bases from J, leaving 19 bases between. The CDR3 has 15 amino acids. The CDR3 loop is CASSAALPPTGEQFF. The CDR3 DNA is TGTGCCAGCAGTGCCGCTCTTCCCCCTACGGGTGAGCAGTTCTTC.

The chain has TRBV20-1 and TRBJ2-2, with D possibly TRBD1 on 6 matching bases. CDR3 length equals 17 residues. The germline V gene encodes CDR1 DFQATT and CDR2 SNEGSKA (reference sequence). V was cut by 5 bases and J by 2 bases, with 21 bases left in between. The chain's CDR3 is CSASGALGQRNTGELFF. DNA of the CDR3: TGCAGTGCTTCCGGCGCGCTAGGACAGAGAAACACCGGGGAGCTGTTTTTT.

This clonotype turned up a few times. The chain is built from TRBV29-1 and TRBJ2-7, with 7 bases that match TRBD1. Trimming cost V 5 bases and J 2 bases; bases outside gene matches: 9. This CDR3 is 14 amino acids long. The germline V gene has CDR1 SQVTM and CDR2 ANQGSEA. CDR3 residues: CSVRRGGRAYEQYF. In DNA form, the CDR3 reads TGCAGCGTTCGTCGAGGGGGCAGGGCCTACGAGCAGTACTTC.

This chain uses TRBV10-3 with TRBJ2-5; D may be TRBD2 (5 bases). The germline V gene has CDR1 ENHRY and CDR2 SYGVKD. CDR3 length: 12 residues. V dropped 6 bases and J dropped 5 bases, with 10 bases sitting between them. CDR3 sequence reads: CAISPGGETQYF. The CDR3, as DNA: TGTGCCATCAGCCCCGGCGGGGAGACCCAGTACTTC.

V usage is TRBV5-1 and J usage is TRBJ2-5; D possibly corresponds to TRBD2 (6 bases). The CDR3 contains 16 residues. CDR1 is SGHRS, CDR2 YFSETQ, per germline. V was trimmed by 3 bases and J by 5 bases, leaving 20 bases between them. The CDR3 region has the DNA TGCGCCAGCAGCTGGATCGGGACTCGTCGCGGTGAGACCCAGTACTTC. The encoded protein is CASSWIGTRRGETQYF.

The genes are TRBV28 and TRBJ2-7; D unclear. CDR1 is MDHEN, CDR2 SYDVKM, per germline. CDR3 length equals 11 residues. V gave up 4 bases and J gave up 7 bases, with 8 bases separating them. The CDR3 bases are TGTGCCAGCAGTTCAGAGTGGGAGCAGTACTTC. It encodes CASSSEWEQYF.

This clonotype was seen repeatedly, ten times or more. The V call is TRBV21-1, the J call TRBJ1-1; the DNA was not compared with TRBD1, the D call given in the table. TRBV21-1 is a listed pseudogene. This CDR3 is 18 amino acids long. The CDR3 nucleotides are TGTGCCAGCAGTCCTCCCTGGCCACACAGGGCTACGAACACTGAAGCTTTCTTT. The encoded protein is CASSPPWPHRATNTEAFF.

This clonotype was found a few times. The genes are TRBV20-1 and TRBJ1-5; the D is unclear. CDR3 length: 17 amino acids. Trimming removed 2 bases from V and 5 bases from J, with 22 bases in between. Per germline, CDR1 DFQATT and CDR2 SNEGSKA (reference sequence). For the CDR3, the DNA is TGCAGTGCTAGAAGGAAGAGGAGAGAGAAGCGGGATCAGCCCCAGCATTTT. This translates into CSARRKRREKRDQPQHF.

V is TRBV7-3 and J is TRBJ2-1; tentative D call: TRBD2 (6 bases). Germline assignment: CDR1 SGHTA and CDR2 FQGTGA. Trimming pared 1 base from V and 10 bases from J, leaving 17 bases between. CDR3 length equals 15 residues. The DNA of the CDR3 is TGTGCCAGCAGCTTAAAAGGAGGGCCGGGCTCGGAGCAGTTCTTC. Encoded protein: CASSLKGGPGSEQFF.

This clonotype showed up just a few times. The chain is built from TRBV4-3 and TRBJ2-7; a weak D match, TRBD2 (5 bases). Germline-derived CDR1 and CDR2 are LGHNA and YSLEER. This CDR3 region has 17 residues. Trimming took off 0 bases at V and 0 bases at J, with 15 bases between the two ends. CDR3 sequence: CASSQEAVSKSSYEQYF. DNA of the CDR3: TGCGCCAGCAGCCAAGAAGCGGTCTCGAAGAGCTCCTACGAGCAGTACTTC.

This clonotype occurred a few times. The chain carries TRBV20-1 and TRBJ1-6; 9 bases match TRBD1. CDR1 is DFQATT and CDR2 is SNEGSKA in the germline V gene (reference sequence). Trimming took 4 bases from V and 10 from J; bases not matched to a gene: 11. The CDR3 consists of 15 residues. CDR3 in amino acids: CSAKSPGQGKSPLHF. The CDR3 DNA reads TGCAGTGCTAAAAGCCCGGGACAGGGAAAATCACCCCTCCACTTT.

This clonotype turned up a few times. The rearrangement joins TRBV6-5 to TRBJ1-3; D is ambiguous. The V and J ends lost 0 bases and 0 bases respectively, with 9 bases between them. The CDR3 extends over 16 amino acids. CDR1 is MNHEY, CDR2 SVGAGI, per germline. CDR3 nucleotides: TGTGCCAGCAGTTACTCTACGTCTACCTCTGGAAACACCATATATTTT. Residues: CASSYSTSTSGNTIYF.

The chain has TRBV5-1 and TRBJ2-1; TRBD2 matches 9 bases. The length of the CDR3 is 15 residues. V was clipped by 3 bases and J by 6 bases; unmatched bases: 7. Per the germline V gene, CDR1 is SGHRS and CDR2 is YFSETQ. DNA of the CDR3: TGCGCCAGCAGCTATAGCGGGAGTTCGCTCAATGAGCAGTTCTTC. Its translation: CASSYSGSSLNEQFF.

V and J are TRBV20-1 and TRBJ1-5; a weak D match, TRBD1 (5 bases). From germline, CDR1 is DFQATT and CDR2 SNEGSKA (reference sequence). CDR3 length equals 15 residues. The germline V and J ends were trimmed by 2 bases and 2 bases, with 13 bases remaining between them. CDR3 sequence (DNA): TGCAGTGCTAGAAATGGACAACCCCGCAATCAGCCCCAGCATTTT. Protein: CSARNGQPRNQPQHF.

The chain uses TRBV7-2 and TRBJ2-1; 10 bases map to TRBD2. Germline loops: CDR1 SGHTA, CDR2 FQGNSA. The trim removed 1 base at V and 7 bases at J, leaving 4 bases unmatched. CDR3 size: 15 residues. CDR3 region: CASSLDGLAVNEQFF. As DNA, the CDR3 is TGTGCCAGCAGCTTAGATGGACTAGCGGTAAATGAGCAGTTCTTC.

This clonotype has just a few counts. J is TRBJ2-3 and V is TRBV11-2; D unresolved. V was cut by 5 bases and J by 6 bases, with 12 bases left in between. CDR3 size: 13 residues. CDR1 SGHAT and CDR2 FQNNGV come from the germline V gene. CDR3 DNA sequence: TGTGCCAGCAGCGTATCTTATTGGGATACGCAGTATTTT. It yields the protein CASSVSYWDTQYF.